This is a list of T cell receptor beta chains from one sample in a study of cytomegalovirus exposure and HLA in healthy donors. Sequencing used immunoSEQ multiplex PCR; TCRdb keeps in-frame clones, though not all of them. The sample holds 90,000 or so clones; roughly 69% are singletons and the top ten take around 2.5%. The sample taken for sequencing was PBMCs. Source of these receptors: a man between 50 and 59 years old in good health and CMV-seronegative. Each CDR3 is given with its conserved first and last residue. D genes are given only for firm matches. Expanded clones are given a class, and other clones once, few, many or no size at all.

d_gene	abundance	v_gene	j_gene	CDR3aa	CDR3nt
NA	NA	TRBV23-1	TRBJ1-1	CASSQSYPGAFF	TGCGCCAGCAGTCAATCGTACCCGGGAGCTTTCTTT
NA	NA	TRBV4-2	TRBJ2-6	CASSRSGNPGANVLTF	TGTGCCAGCAGCCGGTCAGGTAACCCTGGGGCCAACGTCCTGACTTTC
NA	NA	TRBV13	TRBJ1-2	CASSWGPSGGYTF	TGTGCCAGCAGCTGGGGCCCCTCAGGCGGCTACACCTTC
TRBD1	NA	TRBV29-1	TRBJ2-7	CSVGDSLYEQYF	TGCAGCGTTGGGGACAGCCTCTACGAGCAGTACTTC
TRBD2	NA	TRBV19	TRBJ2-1	CASSDIAGSGGRSYNEQFF	TGTGCCAGTAGTGACATAGCGGGGTCCGGGGGCCGCTCCTACAATGAGCAGTTCTTC
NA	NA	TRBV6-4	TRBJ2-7	CASPGGPYEQYF	TGTGCCAGCCCAGGGGGGCCGTACGAGCAGTACTTC
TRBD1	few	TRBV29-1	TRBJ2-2	CSVGRQGPGELFF	TGCAGCGTCGGGAGACAGGGGCCCGGGGAGCTGTTTTTT
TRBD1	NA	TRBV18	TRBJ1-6	CASSLRDRGHSPLHF	TGTGCCAGCTCACTCCGGGACAGGGGTCATTCACCCCTCCACTTT
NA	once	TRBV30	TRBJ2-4	CAWSVGNIQYF	TGTGCCTGGAGTGTCGGAAACATTCAGTACTTC
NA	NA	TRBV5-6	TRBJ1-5	CASSLGAHSNQPQHF	TGTGCCAGCAGCTTGGGAGCCCATAGCAATCAGCCCCAGCATTTT
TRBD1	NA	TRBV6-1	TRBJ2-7	CASGGSGGTPGQYF	TGTGCCAGCGGAGGCTCAGGGGGTACCCCCGGGCAGTACTTC
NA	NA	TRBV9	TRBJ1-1	CASSVLQGSEAFF	TGTGCCAGCAGCGTTCTACAGGGATCTGAAGCTTTCTTT
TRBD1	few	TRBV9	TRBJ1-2	CASSAGTGDGYTF	TGTGCCAGCAGCGCTGGGACAGGGGATGGCTACACCTTC
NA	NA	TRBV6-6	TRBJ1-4	CASSYSTPATNEKLFF	TGTGCCAGCAGTTACTCGACTCCTGCAACTAATGAAAAACTGTTTTTT
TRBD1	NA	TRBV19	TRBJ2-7	CASSTSNRGWSYEQYF	TGTGCCAGTAGTACCTCCAACAGGGGGTGGAGCTACGAGCAGTACTTC
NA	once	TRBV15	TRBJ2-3	CATSRPRDTQYF	TGTGCCACCAGCAGACCCAGGGATACGCAGTATTTT
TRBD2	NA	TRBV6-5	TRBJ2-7	CASSSGQRGYEQYF	TGTGCCAGCAGCTCCGGACAGCGGGGGTACGAGCAGTACTTC
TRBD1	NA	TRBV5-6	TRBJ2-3	CASRTTGDTDTQYF	TGTGCCAGCAGGACAACAGGGGACACAGATACGCAGTATTTT
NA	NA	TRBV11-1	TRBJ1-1	CASSTGNLNTEAFF	TGTGCCAGCAGCACCGGGAACTTGAACACTGAAGCTTTCTTT
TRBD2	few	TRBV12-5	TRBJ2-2	CASGPSGSRGTGELFF	TGTGCTAGTGGTCCTAGCGGGAGTCGTGGCACCGGGGAGCTGTTTTTT
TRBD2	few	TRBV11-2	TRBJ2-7	CASSLELAGIYEQYF	TGTGCCAGCAGCTTAGAACTAGCGGGGATATACGAGCAGTACTTC
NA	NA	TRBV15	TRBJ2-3	CATSRGTAGADTQYF	TGTGCCACCAGCAGAGGGACTGCTGGGGCAGATACGCAGTATTTT
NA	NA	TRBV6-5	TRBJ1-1	CASSTTGVGTEAFF	TGTGCCAGCAGTACCACGGGGGTGGGGACTGAAGCTTTCTTT
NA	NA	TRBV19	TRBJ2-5	CASSNVLRGWQETQYF	TGTGCCAGTAGTAATGTGTTGAGGGGGTGGCAAGAGACCCAGTACTTC
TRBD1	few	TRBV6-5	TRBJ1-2	CASRSGQANYGYTF	TGTGCCAGCAGATCGGGACAGGCTAACTATGGCTACACCTTC
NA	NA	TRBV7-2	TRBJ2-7	CASSSSGFYEQYF	TGTGCCAGCAGCTCCTCAGGGTTCTACGAGCAGTACTTC
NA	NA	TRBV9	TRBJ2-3	CASSGTGIDTQYF	TGTGCCAGCAGCGGTACAGGGATAGATACGCAGTATTTT
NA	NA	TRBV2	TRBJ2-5	CASSERRTQETQYF	TGTGCCAGCAGTGAAAGACGGACTCAAGAGACCCAGTACTTC
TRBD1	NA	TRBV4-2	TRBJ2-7	CASSHTGGSSYEQYF	TGTGCCAGCAGCCATACAGGGGGGAGCTCCTACGAGCAGTACTTC
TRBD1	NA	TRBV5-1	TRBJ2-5	CASSVIPGGEETQYF	TGCGCCAGCAGCGTTATTCCAGGGGGCGAAGAGACCCAGTACTTC
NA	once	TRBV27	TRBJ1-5	CASSLGLAGDNQPQHF	TGTGCCAGCAGTTTAGGTTTGGCAGGGGATAATCAGCCCCAGCATTTT
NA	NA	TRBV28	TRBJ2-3	CASSLWQGPVADTQYF	TGTGCCAGCAGTTTATGGCAGGGGCCGGTAGCGGATACGCAGTATTTT
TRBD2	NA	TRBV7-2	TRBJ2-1	CASSPRWGGEQFF	TGTGCCAGCAGCCCCAGGTGGGGGGGTGAGCAGTTCTTC
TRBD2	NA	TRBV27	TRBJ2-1	CASSFLAGGPTVNEQFF	TGTGCCAGCAGTTTCCTAGCGGGGGGTCCTACCGTCAATGAGCAGTTCTTC
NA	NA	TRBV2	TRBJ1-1	CASSPRGPTEAFF	TGTGCCAGCAGCCCAAGAGGTCCCACTGAAGCTTTCTTT